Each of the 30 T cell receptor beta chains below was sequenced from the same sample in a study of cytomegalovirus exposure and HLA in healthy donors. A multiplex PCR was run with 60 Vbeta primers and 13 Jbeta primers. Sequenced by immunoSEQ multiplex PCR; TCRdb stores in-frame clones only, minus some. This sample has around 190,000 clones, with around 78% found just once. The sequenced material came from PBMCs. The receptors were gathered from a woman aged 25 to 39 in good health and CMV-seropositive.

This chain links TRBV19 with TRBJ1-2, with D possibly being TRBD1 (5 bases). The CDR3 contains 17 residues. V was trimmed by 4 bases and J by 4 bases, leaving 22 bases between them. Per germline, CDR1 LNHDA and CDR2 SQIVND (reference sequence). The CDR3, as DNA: TGTGCCAGTAGTAATTGGGACCAGGTGGTGGGGGGCTATGGCTACACCTTC. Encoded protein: CASSNWDQVVGGYGYTF. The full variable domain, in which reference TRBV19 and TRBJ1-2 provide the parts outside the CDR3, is DGGITQSPKYLFRKEGQNVTLSCEQNLNHDAMYWYRQDPGQGLRLIYYSQIVNDFQKGDIAEGYSVSREKKESFPLTVTSAQKNPTAFYLCASSNWDQVVGGYGYTFGSGTRLTVV.

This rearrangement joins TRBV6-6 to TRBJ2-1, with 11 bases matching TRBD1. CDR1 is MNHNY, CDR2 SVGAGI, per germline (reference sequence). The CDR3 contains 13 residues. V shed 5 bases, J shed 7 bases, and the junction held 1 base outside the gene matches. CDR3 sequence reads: CASSGQGANEQFF. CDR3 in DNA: TGTGCCAGCAGTGGACAGGGGGCGAATGAGCAGTTCTTC.

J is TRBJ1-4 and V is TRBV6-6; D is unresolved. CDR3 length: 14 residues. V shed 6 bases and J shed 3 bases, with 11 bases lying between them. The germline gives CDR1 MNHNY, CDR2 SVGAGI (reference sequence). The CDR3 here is CASRLDIPNEKLFF. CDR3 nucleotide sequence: TGTGCCAGCAGACTTGATATACCTAATGAAAAACTGTTTTTT.

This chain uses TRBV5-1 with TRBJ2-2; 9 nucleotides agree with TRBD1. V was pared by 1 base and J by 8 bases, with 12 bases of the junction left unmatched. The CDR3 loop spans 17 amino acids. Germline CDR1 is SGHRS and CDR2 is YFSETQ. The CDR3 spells CASSLPSGQGLIGELFF. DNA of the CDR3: TGCGCCAGCAGCTTGCCCTCGGGACAGGGCTTAATTGGGGAGCTGTTTTTT.

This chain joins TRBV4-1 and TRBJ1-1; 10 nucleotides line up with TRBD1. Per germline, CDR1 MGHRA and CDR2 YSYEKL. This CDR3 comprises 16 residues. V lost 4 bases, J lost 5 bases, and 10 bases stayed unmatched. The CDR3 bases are TGCGCCAGCAGCCGTAGACAGGGGGCGGAGGATACTGAAGCTTTCTTT. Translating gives CASSRRQGAEDTEAFF.

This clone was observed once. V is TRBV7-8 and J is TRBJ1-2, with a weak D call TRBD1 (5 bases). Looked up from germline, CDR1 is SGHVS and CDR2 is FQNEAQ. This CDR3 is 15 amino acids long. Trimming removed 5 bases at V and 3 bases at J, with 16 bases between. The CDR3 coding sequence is TGTGCCAGCAGCCGAACCGTCCCGGGGGACTATGGCTACACCTTC. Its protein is CASSRTVPGDYGYTF.

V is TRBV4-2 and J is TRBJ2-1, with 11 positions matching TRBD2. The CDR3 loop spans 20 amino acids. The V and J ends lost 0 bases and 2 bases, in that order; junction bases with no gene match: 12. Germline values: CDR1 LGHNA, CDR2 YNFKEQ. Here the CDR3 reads CASSQERRLAGRVAYNEQFF. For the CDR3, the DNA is TGTGCCAGCAGCCAAGAAAGACGACTAGCGGGAAGAGTCGCCTACAATGAGCAGTTCTTC.

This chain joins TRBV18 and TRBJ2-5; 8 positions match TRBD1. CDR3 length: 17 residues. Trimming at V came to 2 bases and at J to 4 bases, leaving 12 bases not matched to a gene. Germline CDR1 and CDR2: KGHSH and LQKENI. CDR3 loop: CASSPGFTRGQGETQYF. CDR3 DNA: TGTGCCAGCTCACCAGGGTTTACCAGGGGGCAAGGAGAGACCCAGTACTTC.

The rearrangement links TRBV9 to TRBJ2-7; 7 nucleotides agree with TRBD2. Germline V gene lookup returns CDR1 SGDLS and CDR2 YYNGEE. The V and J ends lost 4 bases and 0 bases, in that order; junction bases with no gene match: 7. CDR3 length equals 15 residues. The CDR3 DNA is TGTGCCAGCAGCCCCCCGGGCGGGAGCTCCTACGAGCAGTACTTC. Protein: CASSPPGGSSYEQYF.

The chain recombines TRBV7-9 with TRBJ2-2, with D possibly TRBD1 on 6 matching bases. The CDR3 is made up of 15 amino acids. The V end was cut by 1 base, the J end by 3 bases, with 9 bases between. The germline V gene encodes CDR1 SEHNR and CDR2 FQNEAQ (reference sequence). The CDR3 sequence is CASSLGTDYTGELFF. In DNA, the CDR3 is TGTGCCAGCAGCTTAGGGACAGATTACACCGGGGAGCTGTTTTTT.

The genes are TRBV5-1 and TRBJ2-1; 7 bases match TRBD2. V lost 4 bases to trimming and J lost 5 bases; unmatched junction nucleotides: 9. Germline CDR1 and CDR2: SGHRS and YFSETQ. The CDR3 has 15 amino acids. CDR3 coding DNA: TGCGCCAGCAGCGCCCAGCGGGGCGGCAACAATGAGCAGTTCTTC. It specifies CASSAQRGGNNEQFF. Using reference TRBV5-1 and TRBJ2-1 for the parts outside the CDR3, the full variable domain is KAGVTQTPRYLIKTRGQQVTLSCSPISGHRSVSWYQQTPGQGLQFLFEYFSETQRNKGNFPGRFSGRQFSNSRSEMNVSTLELGDSALYLCASSAQRGGNNEQFFGPGTRLTVL.

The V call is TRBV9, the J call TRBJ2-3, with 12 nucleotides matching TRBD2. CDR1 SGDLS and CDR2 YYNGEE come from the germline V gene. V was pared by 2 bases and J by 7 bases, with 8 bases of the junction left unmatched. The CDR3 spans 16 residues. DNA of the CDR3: TGTGCCAGCAGCGTTACTAGCGGGGGGAGAGGGTATACGCAGTATTTT. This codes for CASSVTSGGRGYTQYF.

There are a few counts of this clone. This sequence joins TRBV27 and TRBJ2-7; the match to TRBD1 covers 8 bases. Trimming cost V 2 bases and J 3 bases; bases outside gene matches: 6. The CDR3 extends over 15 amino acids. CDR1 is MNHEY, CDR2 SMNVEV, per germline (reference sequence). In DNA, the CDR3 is TGTGCCAGCAGTTTAGGGCAGGGGGCAAACTACGAGCAGTACTTC. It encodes CASSLGQGANYEQYF.

The CDR3 reads CASSQALDRDYGYTF. The CDR3 region has the DNA TGCGCCAGCAGCCAAGCCCTGGACAGGGACTATGGCTACACCTTC. The V and J genes are TRBV4-3 and TRBJ1-2, with TRBD1 matching over 8 bases. J was trimmed by 3 bases and V by 1 base; bases with no gene match: 4. This CDR3 contains 15 residues. CDR1 and CDR2 (germline): LGHNA, YSLEER.

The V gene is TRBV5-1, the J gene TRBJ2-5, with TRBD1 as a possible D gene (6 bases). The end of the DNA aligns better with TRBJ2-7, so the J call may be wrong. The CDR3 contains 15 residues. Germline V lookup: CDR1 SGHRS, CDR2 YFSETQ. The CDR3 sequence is CASSTGTLSSYEQYF. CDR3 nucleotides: TGCGCCAGCAGCACCGGGACATTGAGCTCCTACGAGCAGTACTTC.

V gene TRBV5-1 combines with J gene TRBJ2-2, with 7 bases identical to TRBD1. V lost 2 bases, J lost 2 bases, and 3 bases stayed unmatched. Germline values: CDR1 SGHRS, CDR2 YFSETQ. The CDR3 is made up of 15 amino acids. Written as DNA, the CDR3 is TGCGCCAGCAGCTTTGGGACAGAAAACACCGGGGAGCTGTTTTTT. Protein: CASSFGTENTGELFF.

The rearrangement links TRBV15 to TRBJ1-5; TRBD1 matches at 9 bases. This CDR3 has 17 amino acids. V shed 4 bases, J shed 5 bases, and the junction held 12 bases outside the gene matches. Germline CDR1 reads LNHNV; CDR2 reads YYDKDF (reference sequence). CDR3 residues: CATSTLSQGAWDQPQHF. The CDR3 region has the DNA TGTGCCACCAGCACTTTGTCACAGGGGGCCTGGGATCAGCCCCAGCATTTT.

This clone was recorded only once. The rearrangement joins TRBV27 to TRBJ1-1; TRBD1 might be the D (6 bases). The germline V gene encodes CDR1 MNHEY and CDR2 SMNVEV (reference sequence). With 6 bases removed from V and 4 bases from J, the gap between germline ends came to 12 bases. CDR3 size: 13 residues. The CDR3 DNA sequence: TGTGCCAGCAGATTCCAGGGGTCCACTGAAGCTTTCTTT. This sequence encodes CASRFQGSTEAFF.

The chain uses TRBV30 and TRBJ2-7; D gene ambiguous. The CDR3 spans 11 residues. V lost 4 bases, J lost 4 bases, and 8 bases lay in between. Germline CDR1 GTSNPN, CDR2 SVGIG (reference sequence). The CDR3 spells CAWNSRYEQYF. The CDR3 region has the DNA TGTGCCTGGAACTCGAGGTACGAGCAGTACTTC.

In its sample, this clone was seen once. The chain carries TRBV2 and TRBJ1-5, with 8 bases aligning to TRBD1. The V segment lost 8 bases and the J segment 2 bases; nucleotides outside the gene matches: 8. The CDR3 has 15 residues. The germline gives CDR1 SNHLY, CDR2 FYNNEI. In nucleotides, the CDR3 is TGTGCCAGCGAAATGGACAGGGCAGGCAATCAGCCCCAGCATTTT. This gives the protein CASEMDRAGNQPQHF.

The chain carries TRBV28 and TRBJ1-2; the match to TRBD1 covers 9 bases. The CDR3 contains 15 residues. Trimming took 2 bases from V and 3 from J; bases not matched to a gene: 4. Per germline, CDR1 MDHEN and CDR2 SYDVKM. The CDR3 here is CASSLAGQGDYGYTF. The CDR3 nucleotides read TGTGCCAGCAGTTTAGCGGGACAGGGCGACTATGGCTACACCTTC.

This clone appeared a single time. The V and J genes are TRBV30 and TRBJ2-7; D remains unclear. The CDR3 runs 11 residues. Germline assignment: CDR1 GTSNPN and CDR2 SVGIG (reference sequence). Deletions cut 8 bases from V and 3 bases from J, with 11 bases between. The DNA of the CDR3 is TGTGCCGTAACCCAGAACTACGAGCAGTACTTC. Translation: CAVTQNYEQYF.

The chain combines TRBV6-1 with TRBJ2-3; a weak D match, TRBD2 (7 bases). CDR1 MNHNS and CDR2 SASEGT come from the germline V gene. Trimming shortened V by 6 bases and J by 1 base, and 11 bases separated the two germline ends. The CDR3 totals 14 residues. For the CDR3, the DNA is TGTGCCAGCAGGAGGGAGGGGGGCACAGATACGCAGTATTTT. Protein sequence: CASRREGGTDTQYF.

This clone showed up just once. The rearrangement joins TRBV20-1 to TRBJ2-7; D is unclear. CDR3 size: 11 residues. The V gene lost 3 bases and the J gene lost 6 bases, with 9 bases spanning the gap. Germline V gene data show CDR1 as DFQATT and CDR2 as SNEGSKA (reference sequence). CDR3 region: CSASEAPEQYF. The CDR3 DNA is TGCAGTGCTAGCGAGGCTCCCGAGCAGTACTTC.

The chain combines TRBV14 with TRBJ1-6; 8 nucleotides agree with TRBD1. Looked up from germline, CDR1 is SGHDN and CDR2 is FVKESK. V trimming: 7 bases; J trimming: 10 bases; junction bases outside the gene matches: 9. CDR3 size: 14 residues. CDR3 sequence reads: CASTGGVAESPLHF. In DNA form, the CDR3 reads TGTGCCAGCACAGGGGGCGTGGCGGAGTCACCCCTCCACTTT. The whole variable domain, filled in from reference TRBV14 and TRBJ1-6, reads EAGVTQFPSHSVIEKGQTVTLRCDPISGHDNLYWYRRVMGKEIKFLLHFVKESKQDESGMPNNRFLAERTGGTYSTLKVQPAELEDSGVYFCASTGGVAESPLHFGNGTRLTVT.

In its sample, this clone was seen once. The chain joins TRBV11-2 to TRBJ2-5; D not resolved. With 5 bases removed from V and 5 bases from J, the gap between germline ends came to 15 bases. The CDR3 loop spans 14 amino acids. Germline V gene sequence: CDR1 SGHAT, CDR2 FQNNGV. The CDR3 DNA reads TGTGCCAGCAGCCTCCGGGTGGGTGGGGAGACCCAGTACTTC. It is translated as CASSLRVGGETQYF.

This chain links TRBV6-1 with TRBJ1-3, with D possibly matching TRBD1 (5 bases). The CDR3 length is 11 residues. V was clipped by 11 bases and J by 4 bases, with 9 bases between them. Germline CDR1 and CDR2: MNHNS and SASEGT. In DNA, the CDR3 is TGTGCCGCCCGACAGGGAAACACCATATATTTT. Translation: CAARQGNTIYF.

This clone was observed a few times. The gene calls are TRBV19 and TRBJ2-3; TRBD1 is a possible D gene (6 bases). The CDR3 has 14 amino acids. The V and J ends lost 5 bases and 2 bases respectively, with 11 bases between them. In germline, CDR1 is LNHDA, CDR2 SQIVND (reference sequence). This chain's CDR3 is CASSGGLNTDTQYF. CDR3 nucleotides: TGTGCCAGTAGTGGGGGCCTTAACACAGATACGCAGTATTTT.

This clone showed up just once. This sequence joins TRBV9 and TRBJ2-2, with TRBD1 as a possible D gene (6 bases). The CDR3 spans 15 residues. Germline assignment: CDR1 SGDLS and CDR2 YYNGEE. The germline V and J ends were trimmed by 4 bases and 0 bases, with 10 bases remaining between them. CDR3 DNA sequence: TGTGCCAGCAGCCCCCGGACAGCGAACACCGGGGAGCTGTTTTTT. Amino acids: CASSPRTANTGELFF.

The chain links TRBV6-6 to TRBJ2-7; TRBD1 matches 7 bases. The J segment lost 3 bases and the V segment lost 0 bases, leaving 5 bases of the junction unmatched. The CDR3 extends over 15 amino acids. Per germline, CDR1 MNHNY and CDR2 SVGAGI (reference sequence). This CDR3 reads CASSYSGTEIYEQYF. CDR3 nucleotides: TGTGCCAGCAGTTACTCTGGGACAGAGATCTACGAGCAGTACTTC.